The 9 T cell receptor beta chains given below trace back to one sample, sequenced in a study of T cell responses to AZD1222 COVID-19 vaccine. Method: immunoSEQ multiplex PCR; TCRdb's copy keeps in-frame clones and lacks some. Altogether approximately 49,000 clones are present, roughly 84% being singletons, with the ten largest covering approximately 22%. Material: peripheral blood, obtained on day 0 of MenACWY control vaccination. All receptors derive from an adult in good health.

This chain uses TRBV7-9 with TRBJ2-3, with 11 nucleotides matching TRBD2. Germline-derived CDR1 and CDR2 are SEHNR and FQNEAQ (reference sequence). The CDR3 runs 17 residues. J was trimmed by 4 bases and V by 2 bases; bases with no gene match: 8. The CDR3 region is CASSLSGGSGGADTQYF. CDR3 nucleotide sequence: TGTGCCAGCAGCTTATCCGGCGGTAGCGGGGGGGCAGATACGCAGTATTTT.

CDR3: CASSYSGGGGEKLFF. CDR3 bases: TGTGCCAGCAGTTACTCCGGAGGAGGGGGGGAAAAACTGTTTTTT. The rearrangement links TRBV6-5 to TRBJ1-4; perhaps TRBD1 as D (6 bases). The germline V and J ends were trimmed by 0 bases and 8 bases, with 13 bases remaining between them. The germline V gene encodes CDR1 MNHEY and CDR2 SVGAGI. This CDR3 is built from 15 residues.

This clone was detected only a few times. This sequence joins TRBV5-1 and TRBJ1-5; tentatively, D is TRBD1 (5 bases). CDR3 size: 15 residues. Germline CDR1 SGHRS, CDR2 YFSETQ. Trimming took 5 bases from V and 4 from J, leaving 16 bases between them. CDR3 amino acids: CASSATGTLNQPQHF. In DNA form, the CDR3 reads TGCGCCAGCAGTGCTACAGGAACCTTAAATCAGCCCCAGCATTTT. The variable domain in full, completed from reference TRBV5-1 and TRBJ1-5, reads KAGVTQTPRYLIKTRGQQVTLSCSPISGHRSVSWYQQTPGQGLQFLFEYFSETQRNKGNFPGRFSGRQFSNSRSEMNVSTLELGDSALYLCASSATGTLNQPQHFGDGTRLSIL.

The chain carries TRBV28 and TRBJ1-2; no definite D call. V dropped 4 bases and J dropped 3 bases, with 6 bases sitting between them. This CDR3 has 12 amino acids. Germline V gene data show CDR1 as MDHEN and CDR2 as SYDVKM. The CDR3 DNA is TGTGCCAGCAGTTCGAGTGACTATGGCTACACCTTC. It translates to CASSSSDYGYTF.

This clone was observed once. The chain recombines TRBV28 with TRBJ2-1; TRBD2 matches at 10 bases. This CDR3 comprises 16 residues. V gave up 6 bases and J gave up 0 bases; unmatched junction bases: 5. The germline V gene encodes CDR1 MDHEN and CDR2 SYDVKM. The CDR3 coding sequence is TGTGCCAGCAGCGAAGGACTAGCGGTCTCCTACAATGAGCAGTTCTTC. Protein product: CASSEGLAVSYNEQFF.

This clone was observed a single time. CDR3 sequence (DNA): TGTGCCAGCAGCTACCTGACAGGGGCAGAGACCCAGTACTTC. It is translated as CASSYLTGAETQYF. J is TRBJ2-5 and V is TRBV2; 8 bases map to TRBD1. Germline lookup yields CDR1 SNHLY and CDR2 FYNNEI. After removal of 6 bases from V and 4 bases from J, the junction contained 7 bases not matched to a gene. CDR3 size: 14 residues.

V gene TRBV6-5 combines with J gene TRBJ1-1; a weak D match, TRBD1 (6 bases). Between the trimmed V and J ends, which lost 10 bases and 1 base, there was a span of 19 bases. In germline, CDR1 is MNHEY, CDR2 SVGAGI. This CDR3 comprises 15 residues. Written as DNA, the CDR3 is TGTGCCACCCGACCTGGGGGCACTCCGAACACTGAAGCTTTCTTT. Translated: CATRPGGTPNTEAFF.

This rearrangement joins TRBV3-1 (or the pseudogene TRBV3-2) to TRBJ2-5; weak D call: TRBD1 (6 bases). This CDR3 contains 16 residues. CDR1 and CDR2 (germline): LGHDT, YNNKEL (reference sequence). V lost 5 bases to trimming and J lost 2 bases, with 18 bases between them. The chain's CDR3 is CASSVHYGTTQETQYF. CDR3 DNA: TGTGCCAGCAGCGTTCATTATGGGACAACACAAGAGACCCAGTACTTC.

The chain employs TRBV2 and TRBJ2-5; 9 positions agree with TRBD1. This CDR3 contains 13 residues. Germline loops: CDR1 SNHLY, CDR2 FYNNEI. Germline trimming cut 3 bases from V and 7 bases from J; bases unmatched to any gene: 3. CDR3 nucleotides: TGTGCCAGCAGTGACCAGACAGGGGGGACCCAGTACTTC. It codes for CASSDQTGGTQYF. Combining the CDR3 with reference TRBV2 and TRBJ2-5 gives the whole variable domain EPEVTQTPSHQVTQMGQEVILRCVPISNHLYFYWYRQILGQKVEFLVSFYNNEISEKSEIFDDQFSVERPDGSNFTLKIRSTKLEDSAMYFCASSDQTGGTQYFGPGTRLLVL.